The 28 T cell receptor beta chains below come from one sample, sequenced in a study of early T cells in non-severe SARS-CoV-2 infection. MiXCR was run by TCRdb on the 5' RACE reads, yielding one entry per CDR3 protein. The table includes tens of thousands of distinct CDR3 sequences, approximately 14% detected once. What was sequenced was whole blood. These receptors originate from an adult who was a healthcare worker with PCR-confirmed SARS-CoV-2 infection or an uninfected control (not recorded which).

A remark on this clonotype: Relative to the germline gene, one junction end is altered; a read error may explain this. J is TRBJ2-3 and V is TRBV5-1; TRBD2 might be the D (6 bases). The length of the CDR3 is 14 residues. The germline V gene encodes CDR1 SGHRS and CDR2 YFSETQ. Written as DNA, the CDR3 is TGCACCAGCCTACGGGGGAGTAGCACAGATACGCAGTATTTT. Protein: CTSLRGSSTDTQYF.

This clonotype came up a few times. The J gene is TRBJ1-1, the V gene TRBV7-2; a weak D match, TRBD1 (6 bases). V was cut by 6 bases and J by 4 bases, with 15 bases left in between. The CDR3 is 14 residues long. Germline V lookup: CDR1 SGHTA, CDR2 FQGNSA. For the CDR3, the DNA is TGTGCCAGCAGTTCACAGGGAAAATCCACTGAAGCTTTCTTT. This translates into CASSSQGKSTEAFF.

This clonotype was found a few times. V is TRBV15 and J is TRBJ1-1; D is undetermined. This CDR3 contains 15 residues. Trimming stripped 4 bases from V and 1 base from J, with 13 bases between. Germline V lookup: CDR1 LNHNV, CDR2 YYDKDF (reference sequence). The CDR3 here is CATSTGSPGNTEAFF. In DNA, the CDR3 is TGTGCCACCAGCACTGGGAGCCCAGGGAACACTGAAGCTTTCTTT.

This clonotype came up a few times. J is TRBJ1-4 and V is TRBV5-4; D gene uncertain. Trimming left V 4 bases short and J 2 bases short, with 12 bases between. Germline V gives CDR1 SGHNT, CDR2 YYREEE (reference sequence). The CDR3 spans 15 residues. CDR3 coding DNA: TGTGCCAGCAGCGCGCGGACCGATACTAATGAAAAACTGTTTTTT. Translating gives CASSARTDTNEKLFF.

The CDR3 nucleotides read TGTGCCAGCAGCTTAGGTGGATTTAGCACAGATACGCAGTATTTT. This sequence encodes CASSLGGFSTDTQYF. V is TRBV7-3 and J is TRBJ2-3; D is unclear. The V gene's germline CDR1 is SGHTA and CDR2 FQGTGA. This CDR3 is built from 15 residues. The germline V and J ends were trimmed by 2 bases and 0 bases, with 9 bases remaining between them.

The chain joins TRBV18 to TRBJ2-1, with D perhaps being TRBD1 or TRBD2 (6 bases each). With 2 bases removed from V and 9 bases from J, the gap between germline ends came to 20 bases. Germline values: CDR1 KGHSH, CDR2 LQKENI. CDR3 length: 16 residues. The CDR3 loop reads CASSPRRLGGRGEQFF. The CDR3 region has the DNA TGTGCCAGCTCACCAAGGAGGCTAGGGGGGCGAGGTGAGCAGTTCTTC.

The chain recombines TRBV6-4 with TRBJ2-7; TRBD2 agrees at 8 bases. Germline V gene sequence: CDR1 MRHNA, CDR2 SNTAGT. The V segment lost 6 bases and the J segment 3 bases; nucleotides outside the gene matches: 7. The CDR3 runs 14 residues. The CDR3 DNA sequence: TGTGCCAGCAGGGCCGGGACTAGGTGCTACGAGCAGTACTTC. This translates into CASRAGTRCYEQYF.

This clonotype has a handful of counts. The chain joins TRBV20-1 to TRBJ1-6, with D perhaps matching TRBD1 (6 bases). Trimming shortened V by 1 base and J by 5 bases, and 9 bases separated the two germline ends. The CDR3 runs to 14 residues. Germline V CDR1 and CDR2: DFQATT, SNEGSKA (reference sequence). The CDR3 nucleotides are TGCAGTGCTAGAGGCCCAGGGGATAATTCACCCCTCCACTTT. Translating it yields CSARGPGDNSPLHF.

J is TRBJ2-1 and V is TRBV20-1; weak D call: TRBD1 (8 bases). Germline V gene data show CDR1 as DFQATT and CDR2 as SNEGSKA (reference sequence). There are 16 residues in the CDR3. Trimming took 5 bases from V and 0 from J, leaving 17 bases between them. The DNA of the CDR3 is TGCAGTGCTGCCGGGGGGACAGGAAGCTCCTACAATGAGCAGTTCTTC. This sequence encodes CSAAGGTGSSYNEQFF.

This clonotype occurred a few times. The chain recombines TRBV7-6 with TRBJ1-3, with a weak D call TRBD1 (5 bases). The CDR3 is 15 amino acids. Germline CDR1 is SGHVS and CDR2 is FNYEAQ. V gave up 1 base and J gave up 0 bases, with 7 bases separating them. CDR3 nucleotides: TGTGCCAGCAGCTTAGGGACACACTCTGGAAACACCATATATTTT. Translating it yields CASSLGTHSGNTIYF.

The rearrangement links TRBV25-1 to TRBJ1-2; D might be TRBD1 (5 bases). V lost 0 bases and J lost 4, with 12 bases in between. The CDR3 consists of 15 residues. CDR1 is MGHDK and CDR2 is SYGVNS in the germline V gene. The CDR3 DNA sequence: TGTGCCAGCAGTGAATATGAGGGCAGGGTCTATGGCTACACCTTC. Translating it yields CASSEYEGRVYGYTF.

This clonotype was recorded a few times. The chain links TRBV12-3 or TRBV12-4 to TRBJ1-5; no clear D gene. The CDR3 runs 14 residues. V dropped 5 bases and J dropped 0 bases, with 8 bases sitting between them. CDR3 loop: CASSTQVSNQPQHF. CDR3 in DNA: TGTGCCAGCAGTACGCAGGTTAGCAATCAGCCCCAGCATTTT.

V and J are TRBV24-1 and TRBJ2-1, with TRBD1 as a possible D gene (6 bases). This CDR3 spans 13 amino acids. The V end was cut by 3 bases, the J end by 5 bases, with 7 bases between. Germline assignment: CDR1 KGHDR and CDR2 SFDVKD. The CDR3 nucleotides read TGTGCCACCAGTGATCCAGGGGACAATGAGCAGTTCTTC. Its protein product is CATSDPGDNEQFF.

The chain carries TRBV7-9 and TRBJ2-1; 8 nucleotides line up with TRBD2. This CDR3 is 13 amino acids long. CDR1 is SEHNR and CDR2 is FQNEAQ in the germline V gene (reference sequence). Losses at the gene ends were 5 bases for V and 15 bases for J; bases not matched to a gene: 12. This chain's CDR3 is CASSLGLELIAFF. CDR3 bases: TGTGCCAGCAGCCTGGGACTAGAACTTATTGCGTTCTTC.

A few counts support this clonotype. The genes are TRBV14 and TRBJ2-5; D possibly corresponds to TRBD1 (6 bases). Looked up from germline, CDR1 is SGHDN and CDR2 is FVKESK. V was cut by 0 bases and J by 5 bases, with 10 bases left in between. This CDR3 contains 14 residues. The chain's CDR3 is CASSQESGDETQYF. DNA for the CDR3: TGTGCCAGCAGCCAAGAGTCAGGGGACGAGACCCAGTACTTC.

This clonotype was seen only a few times. This chain connects TRBV11-1 to TRBJ2-1; D gene unclear. This CDR3 region has 13 residues. The germline V gene encodes CDR1 SGHAT and CDR2 FQDESV (reference sequence). Trimming stripped 6 bases from V and 4 bases from J, with 10 bases between. CDR3 amino acids: CASRSGSYNEQFF. The CDR3 nucleotides read TGTGCCAGCAGATCCGGGTCTTACAATGAGCAGTTCTTC.

The count of this clonotype is one. The chain links TRBV3-1 to TRBJ1-3; a possible D gene is TRBD1 (6 bases). Between the trimmed V and J ends, which lost 3 bases and 0 bases, there was a span of 12 bases. The CDR3 spans 16 residues. Germline CDR1 LGHDT, CDR2 YNNKEL (reference sequence). CDR3 nucleotide sequence: TGTGCCAGCAGCCACCCCAGGGGCTACTCTGGAAACACCATATATTTT. As protein: CASSHPRGYSGNTIYF.

This clonotype was found a few times. V is TRBV10-3 and J is TRBJ1-5, with no clear D. The CDR3 runs 13 residues. The V gene lost 11 bases and the J gene lost 0 bases, with 11 bases spanning the gap. Germline lookup yields CDR1 ENHRY and CDR2 SYGVKD. CDR3 sequence: CAGRADSNQPQHF. In nucleotides, the CDR3 is TGTGCCGGCCGTGCAGATAGCAATCAGCCCCAGCATTTT.

In this sample, this clonotype turned up many times. The CDR3 nucleotides read TGTGCCAGCAGCCCGGGACAGGGGACGTCCTACGAGCAGTACTTC. Amino acid sequence: CASSPGQGTSYEQYF. V and J are TRBV3-1 and TRBJ2-7; TRBD1 agrees at 10 bases. CDR3 length: 15 amino acids. Per germline, CDR1 LGHDT and CDR2 YNNKEL (reference sequence). V shed 4 bases, J shed 1 base, and the junction held 4 bases outside the gene matches.

The chain couples TRBV7-2 to TRBJ2-7; perhaps D is TRBD1 or TRBD2 (5 bases each). In germline, CDR1 is SGHTA, CDR2 FQGNSA. The ends were cut back, 0 bases at V and 0 bases at J, with 9 bases in the middle. This CDR3 comprises 15 residues. The chain's CDR3 is CASSLAVRGSYEQYF. The CDR3, as DNA: TGTGCCAGCAGCTTAGCGGTGAGGGGCTCCTACGAGCAGTACTTC.

V gene TRBV4-2 combines with J gene TRBJ2-7; 10 bases are a match to TRBD2. This CDR3 has 16 residues. The germline V gene has CDR1 LGHNA and CDR2 YNFKEQ. V gave up 4 bases and J gave up 1 base; unmatched junction bases: 7. The CDR3, as DNA: TGTGCCAGCAGCCGACAGCGGGGGGGCCAGTCCTACGAGCAGTACTTC. Protein product: CASSRQRGGQSYEQYF.

In this sample, this clonotype is medium-sized. V is TRBV5-4 and J is TRBJ2-7, with D perhaps matching TRBD1 (6 bases). Germline V lookup: CDR1 SGHNT, CDR2 YYREEE (reference sequence). The CDR3 is made up of 14 amino acids. Trimming pared 5 bases from V and 1 base from J, leaving 13 bases between. CDR3: CASRQTQGSYEQYF. DNA of the CDR3: TGTGCCAGCAGGCAAACACAGGGATCCTACGAGCAGTACTTC.

The sample holds a few counts of this clonotype. The gene calls are TRBV11-2 and TRBJ2-3; the D call may be TRBD1 or TRBD2 (5 bases each). The CDR3 loop spans 14 amino acids. The germline V gene encodes CDR1 SGHAT and CDR2 FQNNGV. Trimming cost V 4 bases and J 5 bases, with 13 bases left between them. The CDR3 bases are TGTGCCAGCAGCTCCGGGGCCACCCGAGATACGCAGTATTTT. Encoded protein: CASSSGATRDTQYF. Based on the CDR3 plus reference TRBV11-2 and TRBJ2-3, the full variable domain is EAGVAQSPRYKIIEKRQSVAFWCNPISGHATLYWYQQILGQGPKLLIQFQNNGVVDDSQLPKDRFSAERLKGVDSTLKIQPAKLEDSAVYLCASSSGATRDTQYFGPGTRLTVL.

This clonotype was seen repeatedly, ten times or more. The chain combines TRBV12-3 or TRBV12-4 with TRBJ1-5; D gene unclear. With 5 bases removed from V and 2 bases from J, the gap between germline ends came to 10 bases. The CDR3 has 14 amino acids. CDR3 loop: CASSPSTGNQPQHF. CDR3 in DNA: TGTGCCAGCAGTCCCTCTACGGGCAATCAGCCCCAGCATTTT.

This clonotype was seen a few times. The chain links TRBV10-2 to TRBJ2-1; weak D call: TRBD1 (6 bases). The CDR3 has 13 residues. Germline lookup yields CDR1 WSHSY and CDR2 SAAADI. V was trimmed by 6 bases and J by 5 bases, leaving 11 bases between them. The DNA of the CDR3 is TGCGCCAGCAGCGATGGACAGAACAATGAGCAGTTCTTC. Protein sequence: CASSDGQNNEQFF.

The chain couples TRBV7-2 to TRBJ1-4, with 11 bases fitting TRBD1. The V gene end was trimmed by 1 base and the J gene end by 8 bases; junction bases not matched to a gene: 3. Per germline, CDR1 SGHTA and CDR2 FQGNSA. The CDR3 consists of 15 residues. DNA for the CDR3: TGTGCCAGCAGCTTAGGTGGGACAGGGGGAGAAAAACTGTTTTTT. This gives the protein CASSLGGTGGEKLFF.

The chain couples TRBV5-5 to TRBJ2-2; D might be TRBD1 or TRBD2, each matching 6 bases. Deletions cut 4 bases from V and 3 bases from J, with 16 bases between. Per germline, CDR1 SGHKS and CDR2 YYEKEE (reference sequence). This CDR3 is 16 amino acids long. CDR3 protein: CASSPTGRIYTGELFF. The CDR3 bases are TGTGCCAGCAGCCCTACAGGGAGGATTTACACCGGGGAGCTGTTTTTT.

The J gene is TRBJ1-2, the V gene TRBV6-1; 8 nucleotides agree with TRBD1. Germline CDR1 is MNHNS and CDR2 is SASEGT. V trimming: 5 bases; J trimming: 4 bases; junction bases outside the gene matches: 6. This CDR3 comprises 14 residues. The CDR3 bases are TGTGCCAGCAGTTCTCTCAGGGGGCCCTATGGCTACACCTTC. Translated: CASSSLRGPYGYTF.